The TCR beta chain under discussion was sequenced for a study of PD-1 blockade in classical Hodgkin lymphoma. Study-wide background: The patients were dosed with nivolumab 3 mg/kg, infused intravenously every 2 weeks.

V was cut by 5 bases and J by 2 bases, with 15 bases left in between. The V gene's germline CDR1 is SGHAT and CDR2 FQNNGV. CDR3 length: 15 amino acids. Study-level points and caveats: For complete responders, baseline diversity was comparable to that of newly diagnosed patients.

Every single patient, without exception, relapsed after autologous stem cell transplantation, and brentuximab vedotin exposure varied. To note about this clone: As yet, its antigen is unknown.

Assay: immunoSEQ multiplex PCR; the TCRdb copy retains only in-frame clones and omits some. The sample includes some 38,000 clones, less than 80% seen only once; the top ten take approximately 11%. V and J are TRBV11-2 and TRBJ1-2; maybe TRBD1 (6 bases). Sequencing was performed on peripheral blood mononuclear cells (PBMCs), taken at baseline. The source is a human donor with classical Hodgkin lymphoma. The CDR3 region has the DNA TGTGCCAGCAGCGTATACCATGGACAGAACTATGGCTACACCTTC. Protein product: CASSVYHGQNYGYTF.